These T cell receptor beta chains were read from a single sample in a study of human CD4 T cells and Enterobacteriaceae. Clones were sequenced by immunoSEQ multiplex PCR, and TCRdb holds only the in-frame ones, with some missing. The table lists about 27,000 clones, more than 80% of them singletons. Sequences were obtained from memory CD4+ T cells from blood. The receptors originated from a human donor in good health. Both conserved end residues are part of each CDR3. The order of the fields is V gene, clone size, J gene, D gene, CDR3 DNA, CDR3 protein. The D gene is left open where the match is weak. Rows may omit the clone size; those that give it use once, few, many or a size class.

V: TRBV29-1
size: -
J: TRBJ2-1
D: TRBD2
DNA: TGCAGCGTTGGGACGGGGGGGCCGACCTCGGGTGAGCAGTTCTTC
CDR3: CSVGTGGPTSGEQFF

V: TRBV13
size: -
J: TRBJ2-4
D: -
DNA: TGTGCCAGCAGCTTAAAGTCACAGTATAGGCACATTCAGTACTTC
CDR3: CASSLKSQYRHIQYF

V: TRBV28
size: once
J: TRBJ2-3
D: TRBD2
DNA: TGTGCCAGCAGTTTAGGGGGGGAGCGAGATACGCAGTATTTT
CDR3: CASSLGGERDTQYF

V: TRBV28
size: -
J: TRBJ2-7
D: TRBD2
DNA: TGTGCCAGCAGTTTGTCGCGGGGGGCCTACGAGCAGTACTTC
CDR3: CASSLSRGAYEQYF

V: TRBV6-5
size: -
J: TRBJ1-5
D: -
DNA: TGTGCCAGCAGTTACTCGCAGGGAATGCCCCAGCATTTT
CDR3: CASSYSQGMPQHF

V: TRBV4-2
size: -
J: TRBJ1-4
D: TRBD1
DNA: TGTGCCAGCAGCCCAGTCGGGACAGGGAGGTCCACTAATGAAAAACTGTTTTTT
CDR3: CASSPVGTGRSTNEKLFF

V: TRBV28
size: -
J: TRBJ1-2
D: -
DNA: TGTGCCAGCAGACAGGCAGATAACTATGGCTACACCTTC
CDR3: CASRQADNYGYTF

V: TRBV5-1
size: -
J: TRBJ1-4
D: -
DNA: TGCGCCAGCAGCTTGGCCTGGGGCGCTAGTGAAAAACTGTTTTTT
CDR3: CASSLAWGASEKLFF

V: TRBV5-6
size: -
J: TRBJ2-6
D: -
DNA: TGTGCCACCAGCTACTCTGGGGCCAACGTCCTGACTTTC
CDR3: CATSYSGANVLTF

V: TRBV5-4
size: -
J: TRBJ2-7
D: -
DNA: TGTGCCAGCGCTCAAGGGGGGGGGCAAAGCTCCTACGAGCAGTACTTC
CDR3: CASAQGGGQSSYEQYF

V: TRBV2
size: few
J: TRBJ1-5
D: TRBD1
DNA: TGTGCCAGCAGCGGACAGGTTAATAGCAATCAGCCCCAGCATTTT
CDR3: CASSGQVNSNQPQHF

V: TRBV2
size: few
J: TRBJ2-3
D: -
DNA: TGTGCCAGCAGGCCTCCCCTTTCGGGGCCCTCCACAGATACGCAGTATTTT
CDR3: CASRPPLSGPSTDTQYF

V: TRBV7-3
size: -
J: TRBJ2-3
D: -
DNA: TGTGCCAGCAGCCTAAGGGGAGGTGTAGGCACAGATACGCAGTATTTT
CDR3: CASSLRGGVGTDTQYF

V: TRBV2
size: -
J: TRBJ2-4
D: -
DNA: TGTGCCAGCAGTGCGCAGGGGAGGGTCGACATTCAGTACTTC
CDR3: CASSAQGRVDIQYF

V: TRBV18
size: -
J: TRBJ2-7
D: TRBD2
DNA: TGTGCCAGCTCACCACCGGGACTAGCCTACGAGCAGTACTTC
CDR3: CASSPPGLAYEQYF

V: TRBV9
size: few
J: TRBJ2-3
D: TRBD1
DNA: TGTGCCAGCAGCGTAACCCAGGGGGCGACAAGCACAGATACGCAGTATTTT
CDR3: CASSVTQGATSTDTQYF

V: TRBV18
size: -
J: TRBJ2-7
D: TRBD2
DNA: TGTGCCAGCTCACCCCCGAGCGGGAGTGGCTACGAGCAGTACTTC
CDR3: CASSPPSGSGYEQYF

V: TRBV7-6
size: -
J: TRBJ2-7
D: TRBD2
DNA: TGTGCCAGCAGCTTAGTTAGCGGGGAAAGGGACGAGCAGTACTTC
CDR3: CASSLVSGERDEQYF

V: TRBV19
size: few
J: TRBJ1-2
D: -
DNA: TGTGCCACCTGGGATGGAGCGGGGATGGACTATGGCTACACCTTC
CDR3: CATWDGAGMDYGYTF

V: TRBV29-1
size: -
J: TRBJ2-7
D: -
DNA: TGCAGCGTTGCGCCTACCACCTCCTCCTACGAGCAGTACTTC
CDR3: CSVAPTTSSYEQYF

V: TRBV27
size: -
J: TRBJ2-1
D: -
DNA: TGTGCCAGCAGTTTAACCAGGAGCTCCTACAATGAGCAGTTCTTC
CDR3: CASSLTRSSYNEQFF

V: TRBV5-4
size: -
J: TRBJ2-5
D: -
DNA: TGTGCCAGCAGCGTGACCCTCGGGGAGACCCAGTACTTC
CDR3: CASSVTLGETQYF

V: TRBV21-1
size: -
J: TRBJ2-3
D: -
DNA: TGTGCCAGCAGCAAAGGAACAGGGGGGCGAGATTCTAGCACAGATACGCAGTATTTT
CDR3: CASSKGTGGRDSSTDTQYF

V: TRBV2
size: -
J: TRBJ2-1
D: -
DNA: TGTGCCAGCTGGGAGAGTGGTATGCCGGCAGGTGAGCAGTTCTTC
CDR3: CASWESGMPAGEQFF

V: TRBV5-1
size: -
J: TRBJ2-1
D: -
DNA: TGCGCCAGCAGCTTGGTGGCAGGGGTTAACAATGAGCAGTTCTTC
CDR3: CASSLVAGVNNEQFF

V: TRBV18
size: -
J: TRBJ2-7
D: TRBD1
DNA: TGTGCCAGCTCAGCTCAGGGGGCTCTAGCCAACGAGCAGTACTTC
CDR3: CASSAQGALANEQYF

V: TRBV30
size: -
J: TRBJ2-3
D: -
DNA: TGTGCCTGGAGCCCTGGAGCGGATACGCAGTATTTT
CDR3: CAWSPGADTQYF

V: TRBV7-8
size: -
J: TRBJ1-4
D: -
DNA: TGTGCCAGCAGCCCAGACAGTTCCTTTAATGAAAAACTGTTTTTT
CDR3: CASSPDSSFNEKLFF

V: TRBV5-1
size: -
J: TRBJ2-3
D: TRBD2
DNA: TGCGCCAGCAGCTTTATGGGACTAGCGGGAGGGAGCACAGATACGCAGTATTTT
CDR3: CASSFMGLAGGSTDTQYF

V: TRBV5-1
size: -
J: TRBJ2-2
D: TRBD2
DNA: TGCGCCAGCAGCTTGGCCCCTAGCGGGGGGGCGAGCGGGGAGCTGTTTTTT
CDR3: CASSLAPSGGASGELFF

V: TRBV2
size: few
J: TRBJ1-5
D: -
DNA: TGTGCCAGCAGTGAATCCGGGAGGAGGGCTAATCAGCCCCAGCATTTT
CDR3: CASSESGRRANQPQHF

V: TRBV6-5
size: -
J: TRBJ1-3
D: -
DNA: TGTGCCAGCAGTTACACACAGGCCTCCTCTGGAAACACCATATATTTT
CDR3: CASSYTQASSGNTIYF

V: TRBV19
size: -
J: TRBJ1-1
D: -
DNA: TGTGCCAGTAGACCACAGATTTTCACTGAAGCTTTCTTT
CDR3: CASRPQIFTEAFF

V: TRBV7-2
size: -
J: TRBJ2-1
D: -
DNA: TGTGCCAGCAGCTTGGGCAGGGGGGGATACAATGAGCAGTTCTTC
CDR3: CASSLGRGGYNEQFF

V: TRBV7-7
size: once
J: TRBJ2-5
D: -
DNA: TGTGCCAGCAGCCCCCCGGGAGAGACCCAGTACTTC
CDR3: CASSPPGETQYF

V: TRBV28
size: once
J: TRBJ2-3
D: TRBD2
DNA: TGTGCCAGCAGTTCATGGACTAGCGGGAGGGCAGATACGCAGTATTTT
CDR3: CASSSWTSGRADTQYF

V: TRBV5-5
size: once
J: TRBJ2-7
D: -
DNA: TGTGCCAGCAGCTTGACCCTACAAGGAAGGAGCTCCTACGAGCAGTACTTC
CDR3: CASSLTLQGRSSYEQYF